This T cell receptor (beta chain) came from a study of human T cells and chemical hapten exposure. TCRdb itself ran the RACE reads through MiXCR, one entry per CDR3 protein. This repertoire shows some 180,000 distinct CDR3 sequences, 20% to 25% found once; its top ten account for about 7%. The ends were cut back, 5 bases at V and 6 bases at J, with 23 bases in the middle. This CDR3 comprises 17 residues. Germline CDR1 MNHEY, CDR2 SVGAGI. Time point here: patch test 1, 2 weeks after DPC sensitization. The treatment denotes: therapeutic diphenylcyclopropenone sensitization with weekly scalp DPC. This clonotype was found a few times.

This chain uses TRBV6-5 with TRBJ1-5; TRBD1 might be the D (5 bases). Specimen: whole blood, collected in connection with sensitization to the hapten diphenylcyclopropenone (DPC). This receptor was taken from a woman in her 50s with alopecia areata. Some clones in this sample may be carry-over from other donors' samples. The CDR3 here is CASSSSGVGGVGQPQHF. The CDR3 coding sequence is TGTGCCAGCAGTAGCTCGGGGGTCGGTGGAGTCGGTCAGCCCCAGCATTTT.